Each of the 2 T cell receptor beta chains below was sequenced from the same sample in a study of T cell changes during pregnancy in multiple sclerosis. Profiled with immunoSEQ multiplex PCR; TCRdb holds only in-frame clones, not every one. The data hold approximately 20,000 clones, with about 90% observed a single time. The specimen was CD8+ T cells from peripheral blood mononuclear cells, collected after pregnancy. Receptor source: a female donor with multiple sclerosis, enrolled in a pregnancy study.

The gene calls are TRBV7-2 and TRBJ2-5; possibly TRBD1 for D (6 bases). The ends were cut back, 0 bases at V and 5 bases at J, with 10 bases in the middle. Germline V gene data show CDR1 as SGHTA and CDR2 as FQGNSA. The CDR3 has 14 residues. This CDR3 reads CASSLAGGAETQYF. The CDR3 DNA sequence: TGTGCCAGCAGCTTAGCAGGGGGTGCGGAGACCCAGTACTTC.

J is TRBJ2-1 and V is TRBV5-5, with TRBD1 matching 8 bases. Germline values: CDR1 SGHKS, CDR2 YYEKEE (reference sequence). V trimming: 7 bases; J trimming: 4 bases; junction bases outside the gene matches: 10. This CDR3 contains 15 residues. CDR3 in amino acids: CASGPPGQGYNEQFF. CDR3 in DNA: TGTGCCAGCGGGCCTCCCGGACAGGGTTACAATGAGCAGTTCTTC.